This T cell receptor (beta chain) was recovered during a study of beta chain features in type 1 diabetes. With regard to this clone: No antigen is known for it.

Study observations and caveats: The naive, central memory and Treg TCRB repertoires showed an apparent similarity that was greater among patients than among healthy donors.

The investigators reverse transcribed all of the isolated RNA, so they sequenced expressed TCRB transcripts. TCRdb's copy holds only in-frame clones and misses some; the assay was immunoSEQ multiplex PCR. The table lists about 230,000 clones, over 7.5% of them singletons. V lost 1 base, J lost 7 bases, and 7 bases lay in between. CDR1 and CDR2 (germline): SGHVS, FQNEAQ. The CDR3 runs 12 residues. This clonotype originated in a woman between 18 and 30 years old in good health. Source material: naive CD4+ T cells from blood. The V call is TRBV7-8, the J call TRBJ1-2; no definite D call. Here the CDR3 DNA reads TGTGCCAGCAGCTTAGATGGCGGTGGCTACACCTTC. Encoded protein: CASSLDGGGYTF.